The present TCR beta chain was sequenced within a study of blood T cell repertoires in COVID-19. Study information: Material from acute and convalescent COVID-19 was sourced from the United States, Italy and Spain. T cells, B-cell-depleted T cells, or PBMCs provided the cDNA or gDNA that served as material.

This CDR3 has 14 amino acids. Germline CDR1 KGHSY, CDR2 FQNENV. V gave up 0 bases and J gave up 5 bases, with 7 bases separating them. Original analysis: Reference gene primer amplification yielded estimated nucleated cell counts. Produced via immunoSEQ multiplex PCR; TCRdb's table is partial and in-frame only. That table gives V, J and clone size, and the DNA gave D and trimming. The repertoire consists of around 55,000 clones, with approximately 90% occurring once and the leading ten covering approximately 6.2%. Sequenced sample: peripheral blood. This clonotype was obtained from a man in his forties or fifties with acute or convalescent COVID-19. The chain is built from TRBV16 and TRBJ2-2, with D possibly being TRBD2 (6 bases). DNA for the CDR3: TGTGCCAGCAGCCAATCGGGGGGAACCGGGGAGCTGTTTTTT. It encodes CASSQSGGTGELFF. The whole variable domain, remainder taken from reference TRBV16 and TRBJ2-2, is GEEVAQTPKHLVRGEGQKAKLYCAPIKGHSYVFWYQQVLKNEFKFLISFQNENVFDETGMPKERFSAKCLPNSPCSLEIQATKLEDSAVYFCASSQSGGTGELFFGEGSRLTVL.